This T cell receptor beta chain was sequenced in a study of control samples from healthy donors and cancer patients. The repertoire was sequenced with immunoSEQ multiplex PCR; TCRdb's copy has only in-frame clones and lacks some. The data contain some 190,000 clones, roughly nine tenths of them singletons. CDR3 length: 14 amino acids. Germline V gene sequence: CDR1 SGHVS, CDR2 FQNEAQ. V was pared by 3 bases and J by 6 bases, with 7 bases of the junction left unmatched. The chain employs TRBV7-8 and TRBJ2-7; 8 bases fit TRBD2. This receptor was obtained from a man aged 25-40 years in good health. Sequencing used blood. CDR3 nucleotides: TGTGCCAGCAGCTTGCGGACTAGCCAGGGCGAGCAGTACTTC. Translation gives CASSLRTSQGEQYF.